This TCR beta chain came from a study of blood T cell repertoires in COVID-19 (TCRdb year 2020). Context from the whole study: Collaborator samples came from the United States, Italy and Spain and covered acute and convalescent phases of COVID-19. The sample metadata nearly always contained a de-identified subject ID, COVID-19 status, age in years and sex. The samples were drawn from two sources: the first 160 participants of the ongoing ImmuneRACE study, and 950 to 1,500 subjects contributed by 6 global collaborators. Deeply sampled blood TCRbeta repertoires from subjects exposed to, actively infected with, or recovered from COVID-19 were included in the dataset. The repertoires were released in a freely available public database meant as a resource for research on the immune response to SARS-CoV-2. The material from the prospective study consisted of cDNA or gDNA derived from T cells, B-cell-depleted T cells, or PBMCs. Where available, HLA class I and class II types were obtained from metadata supplied by the sample provider rather than from assay-based typing.

The collaborating institutions used their own protocols to collect whole blood in K2EDTA tubes. For TCRbeta analysis, collaborators shipped samples as frozen whole blood, isolated PBMCs, or DNA extracted from either of those sample types. Broader findings and caveats from the paper: The quantity of clinical and demographic metadata differed by source and by participant and was supplied without curation.

On this clone itself: Its target antigen remains unknown. Base qualities are not recorded, but no much larger clone differs from it by a single base.

TCRbeta CDR3 regions were amplified from genomic DNA by means of the immunoSEQ Assay, a bias-controlled multiplex PCR. Processing in the source paper ran as follows. The number of nucleated cells in each sample was estimated from the amplification of reference gene primers within the assay. To quantify the absolute abundance of each unique TCRbeta CDR3 rearrangement, sequence reads were collapsed and filtered. For each sample, productive Simpson clonality was calculated by taking the square root of Simpson's diversity index across productive rearrangements. TCRdb obtained this table from immuneACCESS and retained in-frame rearrangements with V and J assigned. These tables miss some clones; where compared with another copy, unresolved V genes account for less than half of the shortfall, and the remainder is unexplained. V, J and clone size are those of that table, while D and trimming were read from the DNA. The sample profile shows about 140,000 clones; approximately 88% of them were found once. The ten most abundant clones make up roughly 4.9% of the sample.

The receptor's source is a human donor in a cohort sampled during active COVID-19. The sequencing input was peripheral blood.

In nucleotides, the sequence is TGTGCCATCAGCCCAGTGCCCTTTAGCGGGATGGCGAACACCGGGGAGCTGTTTTTT. Translated, this gives CAISPVPFSGMANTGELFF. The chain links TRBV10-3 with TRBJ2-2; TRBD2 fits 8 bases in the junction. The V end gives up 6 bases and the J end 0 bases, leaving 15 bases in the junction not matched to a gene. Per the germline V gene, ENHRY is the CDR1 and SYGVKD is the CDR2. The CDR3 spans 19 residues, from the cysteine through the phenylalanine. CDR3 DNA is the only sequence kept; it has 57 bases, read in frame from the first base.